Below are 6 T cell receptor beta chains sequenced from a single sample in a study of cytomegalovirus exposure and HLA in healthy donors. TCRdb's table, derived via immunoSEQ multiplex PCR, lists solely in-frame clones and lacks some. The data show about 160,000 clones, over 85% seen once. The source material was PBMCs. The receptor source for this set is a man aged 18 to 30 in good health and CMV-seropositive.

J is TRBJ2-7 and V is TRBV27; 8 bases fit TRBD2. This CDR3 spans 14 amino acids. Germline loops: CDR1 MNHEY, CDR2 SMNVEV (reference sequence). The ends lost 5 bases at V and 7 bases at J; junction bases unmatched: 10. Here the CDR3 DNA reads TGTGCCAGCAGTCCCCGAAGCGGGAGTCGAGAGCAGTACTTC. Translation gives CASSPRSGSREQYF.

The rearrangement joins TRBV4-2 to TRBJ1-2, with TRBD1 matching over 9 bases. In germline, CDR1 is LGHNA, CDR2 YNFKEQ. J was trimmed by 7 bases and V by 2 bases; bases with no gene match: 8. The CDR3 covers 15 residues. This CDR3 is CASSQTGQGDRGYTF. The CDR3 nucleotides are TGTGCCAGCAGCCAAACGGGACAGGGTGATCGTGGCTACACCTTC.

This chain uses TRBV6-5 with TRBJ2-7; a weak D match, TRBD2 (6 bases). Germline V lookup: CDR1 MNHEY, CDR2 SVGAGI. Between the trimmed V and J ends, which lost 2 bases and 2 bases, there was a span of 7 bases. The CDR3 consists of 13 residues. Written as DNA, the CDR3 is TGTGCCAGCAGTTACCAGCGGGCCTACGAGCAGTACTTC. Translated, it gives CASSYQRAYEQYF.

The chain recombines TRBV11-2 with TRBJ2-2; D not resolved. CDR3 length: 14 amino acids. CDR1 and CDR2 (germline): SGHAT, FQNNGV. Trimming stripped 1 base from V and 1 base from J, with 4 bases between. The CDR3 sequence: CASSLVVNTGELFF. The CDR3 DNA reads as TGTGCCAGCAGCTTAGTAGTGAACACCGGGGAGCTGTTTTTT.

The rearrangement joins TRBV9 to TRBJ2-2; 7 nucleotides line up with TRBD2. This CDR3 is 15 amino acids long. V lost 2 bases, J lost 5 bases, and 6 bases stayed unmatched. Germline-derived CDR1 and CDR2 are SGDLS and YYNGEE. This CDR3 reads CASSVEAGYTGELFF. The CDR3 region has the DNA TGTGCCAGCAGCGTGGAAGCGGGATATACCGGGGAGCTGTTTTTT.

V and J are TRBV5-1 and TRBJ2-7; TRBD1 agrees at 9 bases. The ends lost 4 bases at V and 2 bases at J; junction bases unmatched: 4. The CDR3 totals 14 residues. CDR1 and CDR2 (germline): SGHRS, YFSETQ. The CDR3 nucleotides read TGCGCCAGCAGCGCGGGACAGGGAACCTACGAGCAGTACTTC. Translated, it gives CASSAGQGTYEQYF.